This TCR beta chain was retrieved from a study of T cell responses to AZD1222 COVID-19 vaccine. This clone was picked up one time. As yet, its antigen is unknown. Study-level points and caveats: Nearly half of the spike-specific TCRs reportedly recognize variant regions that carry no mutations.

Germline lookup yields CDR1 DFQATT and CDR2 SNEGSKA (reference sequence). The junction had 10 bases not matched to a gene; V was cut back by 3 bases and J by 4 bases. The CDR3 is made up of 15 amino acids. Clones were sequenced by immunoSEQ multiplex PCR, and TCRdb holds only the in-frame ones, with some missing. The sample has around 80,000 clones; 92% are singletons. The source material was peripheral blood, sampled 28 days after the second AZD1222 dose. The chain recombines TRBV20-1 with TRBJ1-2, with 8 nucleotides matching TRBD1. This TCR came from an adult who received the AZD1222 COVID-19 vaccine. The CDR3: CSASPAQGASYGYTF. CDR3 nucleotides: TGCAGTGCTAGTCCCGCGCAGGGGGCCTCCTATGGCTACACCTTC.